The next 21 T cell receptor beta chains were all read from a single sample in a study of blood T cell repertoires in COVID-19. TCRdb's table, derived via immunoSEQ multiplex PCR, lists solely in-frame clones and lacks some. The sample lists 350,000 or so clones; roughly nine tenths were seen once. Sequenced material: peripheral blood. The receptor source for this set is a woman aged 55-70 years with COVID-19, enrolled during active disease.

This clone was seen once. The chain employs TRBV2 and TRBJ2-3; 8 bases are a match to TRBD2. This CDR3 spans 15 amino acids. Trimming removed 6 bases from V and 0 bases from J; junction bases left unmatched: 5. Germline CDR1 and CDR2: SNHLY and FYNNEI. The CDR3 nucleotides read TGTGCCAGCAGCCCCACTAGCGGTAGCACAGATACGCAGTATTTT. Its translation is CASSPTSGSTDTQYF.

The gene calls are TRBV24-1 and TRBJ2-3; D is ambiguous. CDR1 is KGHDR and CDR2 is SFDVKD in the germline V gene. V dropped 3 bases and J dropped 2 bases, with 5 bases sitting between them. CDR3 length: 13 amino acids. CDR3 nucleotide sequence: TGTGCCACCAGTGATACAGCCACAGATACGCAGTATTTT. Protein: CATSDTATDTQYF.

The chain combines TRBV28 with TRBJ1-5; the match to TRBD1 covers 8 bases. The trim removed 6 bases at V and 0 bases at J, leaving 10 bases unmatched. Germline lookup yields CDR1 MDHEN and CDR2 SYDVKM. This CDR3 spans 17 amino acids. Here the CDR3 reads CASSQRTGFLSNQPQHF. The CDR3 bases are TGTGCCAGCAGCCAACGGACAGGGTTCCTTAGCAATCAGCCCCAGCATTTT.

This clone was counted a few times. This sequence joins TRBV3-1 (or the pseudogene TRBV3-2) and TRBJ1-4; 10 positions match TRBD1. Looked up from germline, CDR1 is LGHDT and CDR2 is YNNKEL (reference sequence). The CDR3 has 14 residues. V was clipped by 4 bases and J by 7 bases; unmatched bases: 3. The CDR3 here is CASSLRDRGEKLFF. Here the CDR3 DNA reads TGTGCCAGCAGCCTCCGGGACAGGGGTGAAAAACTGTTTTTT.

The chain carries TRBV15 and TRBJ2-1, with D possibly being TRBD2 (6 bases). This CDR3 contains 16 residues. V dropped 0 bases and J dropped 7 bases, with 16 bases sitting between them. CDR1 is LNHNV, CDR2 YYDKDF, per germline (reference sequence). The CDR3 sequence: CATSRDSQARGNEQFF. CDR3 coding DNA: TGTGCCACCAGCAGAGATTCACAGGCCCGGGGGAATGAGCAGTTCTTC.

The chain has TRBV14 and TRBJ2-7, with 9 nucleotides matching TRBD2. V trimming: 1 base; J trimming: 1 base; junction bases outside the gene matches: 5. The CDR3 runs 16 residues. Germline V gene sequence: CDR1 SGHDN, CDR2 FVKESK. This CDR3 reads CASSQAFSGGSYEQYF. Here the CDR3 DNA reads TGTGCCAGCAGCCAAGCCTTCAGCGGGGGGTCCTACGAGCAGTACTTC.

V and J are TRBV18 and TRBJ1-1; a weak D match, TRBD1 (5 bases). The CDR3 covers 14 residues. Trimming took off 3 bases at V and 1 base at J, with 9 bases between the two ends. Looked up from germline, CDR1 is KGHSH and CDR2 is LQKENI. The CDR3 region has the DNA TGTGCCAGCTCACCCGACAGAGCGAACACTGAAGCTTTCTTT. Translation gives CASSPDRANTEAFF.

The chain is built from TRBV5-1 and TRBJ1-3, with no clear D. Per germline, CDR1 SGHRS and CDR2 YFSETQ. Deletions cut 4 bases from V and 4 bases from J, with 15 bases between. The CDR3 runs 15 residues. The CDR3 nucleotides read TGCGCCAGCAGCCCACCGCGGGGTGCGGGAAACACCATATATTTT. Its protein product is CASSPPRGAGNTIYF.

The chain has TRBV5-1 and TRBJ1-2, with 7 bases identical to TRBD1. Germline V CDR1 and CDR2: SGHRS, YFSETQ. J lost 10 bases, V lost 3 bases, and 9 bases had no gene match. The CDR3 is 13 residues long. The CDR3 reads CASSSGTGQHYTF. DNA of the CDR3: TGCGCCAGCAGCTCGGGGACGGGACAGCACTACACCTTC.

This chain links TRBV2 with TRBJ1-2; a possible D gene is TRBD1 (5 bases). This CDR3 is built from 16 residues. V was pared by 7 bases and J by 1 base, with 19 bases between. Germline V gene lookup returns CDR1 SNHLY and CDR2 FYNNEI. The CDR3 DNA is TGTGCCAGCAAGGTGGGCGGGAGGGGAGTTAACTATGGCTACACCTTC. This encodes CASKVGGRGVNYGYTF.

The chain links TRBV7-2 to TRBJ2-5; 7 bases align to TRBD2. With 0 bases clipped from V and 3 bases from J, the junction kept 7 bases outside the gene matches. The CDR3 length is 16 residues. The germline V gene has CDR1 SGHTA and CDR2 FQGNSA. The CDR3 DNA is TGTGCCAGCAGCTTAGCATCAGCGGGGAAAAAAGAGACCCAGTACTTC. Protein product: CASSLASAGKKETQYF.

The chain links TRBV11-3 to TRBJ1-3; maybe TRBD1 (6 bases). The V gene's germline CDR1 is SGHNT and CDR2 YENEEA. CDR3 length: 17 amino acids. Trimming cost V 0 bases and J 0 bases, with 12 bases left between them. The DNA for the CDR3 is TGTGCCAGCAGCTTAGACCCACAGGGCTACTCTGGAAACACCATATATTTT. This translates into CASSLDPQGYSGNTIYF. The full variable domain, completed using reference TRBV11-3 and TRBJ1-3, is EAGVVQSPRYKIIEKKQPVAFWCNPISGHNTLYWYLQNLGQGPELLIRYENEEAVDDSQLPKDRFSAERLKGVDSTLKIQPAELGDSAVYLCASSLDPQGYSGNTIYFGEGSWLTVV.

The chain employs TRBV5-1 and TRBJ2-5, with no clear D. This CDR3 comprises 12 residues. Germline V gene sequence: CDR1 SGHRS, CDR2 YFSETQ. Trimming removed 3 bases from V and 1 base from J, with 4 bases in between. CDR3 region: CASSWPQETQYF. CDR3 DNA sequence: TGCGCCAGCAGCTGGCCCCAAGAGACCCAGTACTTC.

CDR3 nucleotides: TGTGCCAGCAGCACCCCCTGGGACAGGCGAACCGGGGAGCTGTTTTTT. Amino acids: CASSTPWDRRTGELFF. V is TRBV11-2 and J is TRBJ2-2; 8 bases line up with TRBD1. V was clipped by 5 bases and J by 5 bases; unmatched bases: 10. Germline CDR1 is SGHAT and CDR2 is FQNNGV. CDR3 length equals 16 residues.

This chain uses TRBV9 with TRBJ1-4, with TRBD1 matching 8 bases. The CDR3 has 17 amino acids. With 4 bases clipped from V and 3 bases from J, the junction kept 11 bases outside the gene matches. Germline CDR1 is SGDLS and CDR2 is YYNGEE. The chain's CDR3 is CASSSRTGGQSNEKLFF. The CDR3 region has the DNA TGTGCCAGCAGCTCCCGAACAGGGGGGCAGTCTAATGAAAAACTGTTTTTT.

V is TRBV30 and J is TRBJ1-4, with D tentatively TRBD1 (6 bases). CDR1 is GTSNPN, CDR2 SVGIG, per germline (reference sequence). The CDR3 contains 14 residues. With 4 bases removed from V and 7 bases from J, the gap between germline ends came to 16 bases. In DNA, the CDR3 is TGTGCCTGGAACGTGGGGGCAAGAGGTGAAAAACTGTTTTTT. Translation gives CAWNVGARGEKLFF.

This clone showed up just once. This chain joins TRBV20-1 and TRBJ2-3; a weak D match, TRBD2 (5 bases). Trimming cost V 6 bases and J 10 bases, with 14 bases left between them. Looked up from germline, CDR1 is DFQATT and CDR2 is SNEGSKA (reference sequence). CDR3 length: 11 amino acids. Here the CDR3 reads CSAGVRGAQYF. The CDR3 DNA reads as TGCAGTGCCGGGGTACGCGGTGCGCAGTATTTT.

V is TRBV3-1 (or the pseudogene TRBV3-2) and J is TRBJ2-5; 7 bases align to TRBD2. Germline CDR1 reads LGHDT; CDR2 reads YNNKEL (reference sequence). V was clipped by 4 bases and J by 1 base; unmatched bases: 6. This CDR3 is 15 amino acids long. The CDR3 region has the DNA TGTGCCAGCAGCCGAACCGGGACTACCCAAGAGACCCAGTACTTC. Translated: CASSRTGTTQETQYF.

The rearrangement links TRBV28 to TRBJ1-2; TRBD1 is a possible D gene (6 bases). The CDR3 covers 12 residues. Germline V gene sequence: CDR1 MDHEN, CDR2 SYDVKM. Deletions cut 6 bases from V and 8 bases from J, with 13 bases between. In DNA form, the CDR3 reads TGTGCCAGCAGCGGGGGGGCGCCCGGCTACACCTTC. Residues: CASSGGAPGYTF.

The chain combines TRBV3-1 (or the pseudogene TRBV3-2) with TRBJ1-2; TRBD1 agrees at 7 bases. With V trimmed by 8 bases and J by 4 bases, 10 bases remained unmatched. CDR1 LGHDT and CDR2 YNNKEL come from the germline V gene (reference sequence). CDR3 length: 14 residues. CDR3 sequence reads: CASGDRPSFYGYTF. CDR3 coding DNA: TGTGCCAGCGGGGACAGACCCTCCTTCTATGGCTACACCTTC.

CDR3 protein: CASSYSMGQGEGYTF. CDR3 nucleotides: TGTGCCAGCAGTTACTCCATGGGACAGGGGGAAGGCTACACCTTC. This chain uses TRBV6-5 with TRBJ1-2; the match to TRBD1 covers 11 bases. This CDR3 region has 15 residues. V shed 0 bases, J shed 8 bases, and the junction held 5 bases outside the gene matches. From germline, CDR1 is MNHEY and CDR2 SVGAGI.